These 30 T cell receptor beta chains were sequenced from one sample in a study of CD8 T cells in ankylosing spondylitis. MiXCR, run by TCRdb on the 5' RACE reads, gives a single entry per CDR3 protein. The data contain 800,000 to 900,000 distinct CDR3 sequences, around 11% of them singletons. Which antigens these TCRs recognize remains unknown. Findings of the study overall: About 8 highly homologous variants formed a TCR beta motif that appeared characteristic of ankylosing spondylitis blood.

Sequencing was carried out using blood, either unsorted or a sorted T cell fraction (not recorded which). The receptors shown here come from a male donor with ankylosing spondylitis.

This clonotype has more than one count but fewer than ten. The chain combines TRBV12-3 or TRBV12-4 with TRBJ1-3, with a possible D match to TRBD1 (5 bases). The V end lost 3 bases, the J end lost 0 bases, and 12 bases lay between the germline ends. The CDR3 length is 16 residues. This chain's CDR3 is CASSFRGPNSGNTIYF. The CDR3 DNA sequence: TGTGCCAGCAGTTTTAGGGGTCCGAACTCTGGAAACACCATATATTTT.

This clonotype showed up just a few times. The CDR3 region is CASSPPRYEADTQYF. CDR3 sequence (DNA): TGTGCCAGCTCACCACCGAGGTATGAAGCAGATACGCAGTATTTT. V usage is TRBV18 and J usage is TRBJ2-3, with D hard to call. The CDR3 runs to 15 residues. Germline CDR1 KGHSH, CDR2 LQKENI. V was clipped by 0 bases and J by 4 bases, with 11 bases between them.

This chain uses TRBV6-5 with TRBJ1-2; TRBD1 matches at 9 bases. Germline V gene sequence: CDR1 MNHEY, CDR2 SVGAGI. J gave up 6 bases and V 0 bases, and 5 bases lay outside the gene matches. CDR3 length: 15 amino acids. The CDR3 nucleotides read TGTGCCAGCAGTTACTCGACACAGGGGGCGAATGGCTACACCTTC. Amino acid sequence: CASSYSTQGANGYTF.

V usage is TRBV18 and J usage is TRBJ2-7, with TRBD2 as a possible D gene (6 bases). V was shortened by 0 bases and J by 7 bases, with 16 bases between the two germline ends. CDR3 size: 15 residues. Germline CDR1 reads KGHSH; CDR2 reads LQKENI. This chain's CDR3 is CASSPPGLVAREQYF. The CDR3 DNA reads as TGTGCCAGCTCACCACCGGGACTGGTTGCTCGGGAGCAGTACTTC.

V gene TRBV7-2 combines with J gene TRBJ2-1; D possibly corresponds to TRBD2 (5 bases). This CDR3 has 16 residues. CDR1 is SGHTA and CDR2 is FQGNSA in the germline V gene. The V end lost 3 bases, the J end lost 4 bases, and 16 bases lay between the germline ends. The CDR3 nucleotides are TGTGCCAGCAGCTTTTACCCCTCCCGGGGATACAATGAGCAGTTCTTC. Its protein is CASSFYPSRGYNEQFF.

This clonotype showed up just a few times. The chain couples TRBV20-1 to TRBJ2-7; TRBD2 agrees at 8 bases. The CDR3 length is 15 residues. CDR1 and CDR2 (germline): DFQATT, SNEGSKA (reference sequence). The junction had 13 bases not matched to a gene; V was cut back by 4 bases and J by 5 bases. The CDR3 DNA follows: TGCAGTGCTACGCCCGGGGGGGGAGGGCCCCACGAGCAGTACTTC. Its translation is CSATPGGGGPHEQYF.

CDR3 nucleotide sequence: TGTGCCAGTTCTTTCCCCACAGGGGCCAGATCTAATGAAAAACTGTTTTTT. Translating gives CASSFPTGARSNEKLFF. The chain employs TRBV25-1 and TRBJ1-4; TRBD1 matches at 7 bases. The V and J ends lost 9 bases and 3 bases, in that order; junction bases with no gene match: 16. Germline values: CDR1 MGHDK, CDR2 SYGVNS. This CDR3 contains 17 residues. Drawing the rest from reference TRBV25-1 and TRBJ1-4, the complete variable domain is EADIYQTPRYLVIGTGKKITLECSQTMGHDKMYWYQQDPGMELHLIHYSYGVNSTEKGDLSSESTVSRIRTEHFPLTLESARPSHTSQYLCASSFPTGARSNEKLFFGSGTQLSVL.

The chain joins TRBV5-1 to TRBJ1-4, with TRBD1 matching 10 bases. Germline values: CDR1 SGHRS, CDR2 YFSETQ. This CDR3 is built from 17 residues. V trimming: 4 bases; J trimming: 4 bases; junction bases outside the gene matches: 10. The CDR3 nucleotides read TGCGCCAGCAGCCTCAACCATCGGACAGGGGGTAATGAAAAACTGTTTTTT. It codes for CASSLNHRTGGNEKLFF.

In this sample, this clonotype turned up a few times. The chain couples TRBV21-1 to TRBJ1-5. TRBV21-1 is an annotated pseudogene. The CDR3 runs 16 residues. CDR3 residues: CASSNLSSHSNQPQHF. In nucleotides, the CDR3 is TGTGCCAGCAGCAACCTAAGTTCCCATAGCAATCAGCCCCAGCATTTT.

The rearrangement joins TRBV5-4 to TRBJ1-1, with D possibly matching TRBD1 (5 bases). CDR3 length equals 13 residues. V lost 6 bases, J lost 2 bases, and 11 bases lay in between. Germline V gene sequence: CDR1 SGHNT, CDR2 YYREEE (reference sequence). In DNA form, the CDR3 reads TGTGCCAGCACCCAGGGTATTAACACTGAAGCTTTCTTT. Translated: CASTQGINTEAFF.

For the CDR3, the DNA is TGTGCCAGCAGTTACTCAGGGACGGTCGGGGATTCACCCCTCCACTTT. Protein product: CASSYSGTVGDSPLHF. The rearrangement uses TRBV6-5 and TRBJ1-6, with D tentatively TRBD1 (5 bases). There are 16 residues in the CDR3. Germline V gene lookup returns CDR1 MNHEY and CDR2 SVGAGI. Trimming shortened V by 0 bases and J by 8 bases, and 14 bases separated the two germline ends.

A few counts support this clonotype. The chain links TRBV28 to TRBJ2-2, with TRBD2 identical over 8 bases. The CDR3 has 13 amino acids. Germline CDR1 MDHEN, CDR2 SYDVKM. The junction had 5 bases not matched to a gene; V was cut back by 7 bases and J by 7 bases. CDR3 residues: CASTGRVHGELFF. CDR3 nucleotide sequence: TGTGCCAGCACCGGGAGGGTTCACGGGGAGCTGTTTTTT.

There are a few counts of this clonotype. The V call is TRBV6-2 or TRBV6-3, the J call TRBJ1-2, with D possibly TRBD1 on 6 matching bases. Germline values: CDR1 MNHEY, CDR2 SVGEGT. Deletions cut 2 bases from V and 9 bases from J, with 7 bases between. CDR3 length: 11 amino acids. Here the CDR3 reads CASSYRGSYTF. The CDR3, as DNA: TGTGCCAGCAGTTACAGGGGGAGCTACACCTTC.

This clonotype was picked up a small number of times. The CDR3 protein is CASNAGNEQFF. The DNA of the CDR3 is TGTGCCAGCAACGCTGGGAATGAGCAGTTCTTC. The chain uses TRBV6-2 or TRBV6-3 and TRBJ2-1; D uncertain. The CDR3 is 11 amino acids. V dropped 7 bases and J dropped 7 bases, with 8 bases sitting between them. Germline V lookup: CDR1 MNHEY, CDR2 SVGEGT.

The chain joins TRBV23-1 to TRBJ2-3; 8 bases line up with TRBD1. TRBV23-1 is treated as an ORF (open reading frame) with a function not yet certain. V was pared by 1 base and J by 4 bases, with 10 bases of the junction left unmatched. The length of the CDR3 is 17 residues. Here the CDR3 DNA reads TGCGCCAGCAGTCAATTCGGAGGACAGGGTGGGCCAGATACGCAGTATTTT. Amino acid sequence: CASSQFGGQGGPDTQYF.

A few counts support this clonotype. This chain connects TRBV20-1 to TRBJ2-4, with D possibly called TRBD1 or TRBD2 (5 bases each). Germline CDR1 and CDR2: DFQATT and SNEGSKA (reference sequence). Trimming removed 7 bases at V and 1 base at J, with 20 bases between. The CDR3 runs to 16 residues. The CDR3 region is CSVQRAAPGAKNIQYF. The DNA of the CDR3 is TGCAGTGTCCAAAGAGCGGCCCCAGGGGCCAAAAACATTCAGTACTTC.

This clonotype was observed many times. V usage is TRBV12-3 or TRBV12-4 and J usage is TRBJ1-1, with D possibly being TRBD1 (5 bases). Between the trimmed V and J ends, which lost 2 bases and 8 bases, there was a span of 9 bases. The CDR3 is 12 residues long. The CDR3 region is CASSLQGGEAFF. CDR3 nucleotides: TGTGCCAGCAGTTTACAGGGTGGCGAAGCTTTCTTT.

The chain is built from TRBV7-2 and TRBJ2-3; 13 positions agree with TRBD2. V was pared by 0 bases and J by 3 bases, with 6 bases of the junction left unmatched. The CDR3 runs to 18 residues. Germline V gives CDR1 SGHTA, CDR2 FQGNSA. The chain's CDR3 is CASSLARGLAGVTDTQYF. In nucleotides, the CDR3 is TGTGCCAGCAGCTTAGCTAGAGGACTAGCGGGAGTAACAGATACGCAGTATTTT.

The CDR3 DNA reads as TGTGCCAGCAGTTTTAGGGCAGGGACGGCCGAGCAGTACTTC. Amino acids: CASSFRAGTAEQYF. The chain links TRBV28 to TRBJ2-7; D may be TRBD1 or TRBD2 (5 bases each). Deletions cut 3 bases from V and 6 bases from J, with 15 bases between. Germline lookup yields CDR1 MDHEN and CDR2 SYDVKM. The CDR3 extends over 14 amino acids.

This rearrangement joins TRBV7-2 to TRBJ1-2; a weak D match, TRBD1 (5 bases). The CDR3 has 14 amino acids. Trimming stripped 0 bases from V and 4 bases from J, with 9 bases between. The germline V gene has CDR1 SGHTA and CDR2 FQGNSA. The CDR3 DNA follows: TGTGCCAGCAGCTTAGCGGTCAGGGTCTATGGCTACACCTTC. This translates into CASSLAVRVYGYTF.

The J gene is TRBJ2-1, the V gene TRBV6-5; 14 nucleotides agree with TRBD2. Trimming took 4 bases from V and 5 from J; bases not matched to a gene: 7. Germline CDR1 reads MNHEY; CDR2 reads SVGAGI. The length of the CDR3 is 17 residues. The CDR3 loop reads CASSSLTGLAGDNEQFF. The CDR3 region has the DNA TGTGCCAGCAGTTCATTGACGGGACTAGCGGGGGACAATGAGCAGTTCTTC.

This clonotype was counted between two and nine times. The chain combines TRBV20-1 with TRBJ2-1, with unresolved D. V was clipped by 6 bases and J by 3 bases, with 15 bases between them. Germline V lookup: CDR1 DFQATT, CDR2 SNEGSKA (reference sequence). CDR3 length equals 14 residues. CDR3: CSAPDPKRYNEQFF. CDR3 DNA sequence: TGCAGTGCCCCGGACCCAAAACGCTACAATGAGCAGTTCTTC.

This rearrangement joins TRBV5-1 to TRBJ1-6; D not resolved. V was cut by 1 base and J by 7 bases, with 15 bases left in between. The CDR3 contains 16 residues. Germline V gene sequence: CDR1 SGHRS, CDR2 YFSETQ. The CDR3 DNA reads TGCGCCAGCAGCTTGACGAGACGGGCTGCCAATTCACCCCTCCACTTT. Amino acid sequence: CASSLTRRAANSPLHF.

There are a few counts of this clonotype. The J gene is TRBJ2-1, the V gene TRBV7-2, with 9 bases lining up with TRBD2. Trimming at V came to 5 bases and at J to 7 bases, leaving 9 bases not matched to a gene. CDR1 SGHTA and CDR2 FQGNSA come from the germline V gene. This CDR3 has 15 amino acids. CDR3 sequence: CASSEYRLAGNEQFF. DNA of the CDR3: TGTGCCAGCAGCGAATATCGCCTAGCGGGGAATGAGCAGTTCTTC.

The rearrangement uses TRBV18 and TRBJ1-5; D may be TRBD1 (5 bases). There are 15 residues in the CDR3. The V gene's germline CDR1 is KGHSH and CDR2 LQKENI. V lost 3 bases, J lost 0 bases, and 9 bases lay in between. CDR3 amino acids: CASSPQGPSNQPQHF. The CDR3 nucleotides read TGTGCCAGCTCACCCCAGGGTCCTAGCAATCAGCCCCAGCATTTT.

Many counts were recorded for this clonotype. The chain links TRBV20-1 to TRBJ2-1; no firm D call. The CDR3 contains 16 residues. V was trimmed by 0 bases and J by 7 bases, leaving 19 bases between them. The germline CDR1 and CDR2 sequences are DFQATT and SNEGSKA (reference sequence). CDR3 amino acids: CSARDYSRARRNEQFF. In DNA, the CDR3 is TGCAGTGCTAGAGATTATAGCCGGGCTCGGCGGAATGAGCAGTTCTTC.

There are many counts of this clonotype. The chain uses TRBV29-1 and TRBJ2-1; D might be TRBD1 (5 bases). Germline V gene sequence: CDR1 SQVTM, CDR2 ANQGSEA. This CDR3 comprises 14 residues. The V gene lost 3 bases and the J gene lost 7 bases, with 16 bases spanning the gap. CDR3 amino acids: CSVDRYPGMNEQFF. DNA for the CDR3: TGCAGCGTTGATCGATATCCAGGGATGAATGAGCAGTTCTTC.

The chain links TRBV6-2 or TRBV6-3 to TRBJ2-7, with TRBD2 matching over 7 bases. The germline V gene has CDR1 MNHEY and CDR2 SVGEGT. Germline trimming cut 5 bases from V and 1 base from J; bases unmatched to any gene: 23. This CDR3 has 20 amino acids. CDR3 loop: CASSPTRSTVWRGSSYEQYF. Written as DNA, the CDR3 is TGTGCCAGCAGTCCTACCCGATCCACCGTCTGGCGGGGGAGTTCCTACGAGCAGTACTTC.

This clonotype was detected ten times or more. J is TRBJ1-6 and V is TRBV5-6; possibly TRBD1 for D (5 bases). Germline CDR1 reads SGHDT; CDR2 reads YYEEEE. V was shortened by 4 bases and J by 7 bases, with 9 bases between the two germline ends. This CDR3 contains 13 residues. Here the CDR3 DNA reads TGTGCCAGCAGCCGACGGGGGAATTCACCCCTCCACTTT. Translation gives CASSRRGNSPLHF.

The V gene is TRBV4-2, the J gene TRBJ2-2; D gene ambiguous. This CDR3 contains 16 residues. V lost 0 bases and J 4 bases, leaving 12 bases between the germline ends. CDR1 is LGHNA, CDR2 YNFKEQ, per germline. The CDR3 bases are TGTGCCAGCAGCCAAGATCTCTCTCTCCTCACCGGGGAGCTGTTTTTT. Protein sequence: CASSQDLSLLTGELFF.